Shown below are 22 T cell receptor beta chains from a single sample sequenced in a study of blood T cell repertoires in COVID-19. TCRdb's copy holds only in-frame clones and misses some; the assay was immunoSEQ multiplex PCR. Among 60,000 to 90,000 clones, around 88% were seen once, and the ten largest hold over 4%. Sequencing input: peripheral blood. The receptors shown here come from a woman aged 80 or over with active or convalescent COVID-19.

A note on this clone: The sample contains more than one DNA sequence encoding this CDR3. This chain connects TRBV30 to TRBJ2-3; D ambiguous. This CDR3 contains 13 residues. The V end lost 3 bases, the J end lost 1 base, and 8 bases lay between the germline ends. Germline V gene sequence: CDR1 GTSNPN, CDR2 SVGIG (reference sequence). The chain's CDR3 is CAWRRTGTDTQYF. Written as DNA, the CDR3 is TGTGCCTGGAGACGAACTGGCACAGATACGCAGTATTTT.

This chain connects TRBV7-9 to TRBJ1-6; 10 positions agree with TRBD1. After removal of 7 bases from V and 7 bases from J, the junction contained 19 bases not matched to a gene. The CDR3 consists of 19 residues. Germline CDR1 is SEHNR and CDR2 is FQNEAQ (reference sequence). CDR3 in DNA: TGTGCCAGCAAAGGCGGGACAGGGGCCTCCAAAGGGGGAAATTCACCCCTCCACTTT. Its protein product is CASKGGTGASKGGNSPLHF.

In its sample, this clone ranks as medium-sized (0.01 to 0.1%). V and J are TRBV4-3 and TRBJ2-5, with D perhaps TRBD1 (5 bases). Germline V gene sequence: CDR1 LGHNA, CDR2 YSLEER. The CDR3 sequence is 15 residues long. V dropped 0 bases and J dropped 4 bases, with 12 bases sitting between them. The CDR3 region has the DNA TGCGCCAGCAGCCAAGATTCAGGGATTGGAGAGACCCAGTACTTC. It codes for CASSQDSGIGETQYF.

This clone was picked up one time. The chain links TRBV5-1 to TRBJ1-1; 8 bases map to TRBD1. V shed 2 bases and J 6 bases; nucleotides not matched to a gene: 3. This CDR3 is built from 13 residues. Looked up from germline, CDR1 is SGHRS and CDR2 is YFSETQ. The CDR3 DNA follows: TGCGCCAGCAGCTTCCAACAGGGGGCTGAAGCTTTCTTT. Encoded protein: CASSFQQGAEAFF.

The rearrangement joins TRBV29-1 to TRBJ2-5; 8 bases agree with TRBD1. The length of the CDR3 is 13 residues. V shed 3 bases and J 5 bases; nucleotides not matched to a gene: 5. The V gene's germline CDR1 is SQVTM and CDR2 ANQGSEA. As DNA, the CDR3 is TGCAGCGTTGATTACAGGGGGTCGGAGACCCAGTACTTC. It translates to CSVDYRGSETQYF.

V gene TRBV14 combines with J gene TRBJ1-5; 7 bases are shared with TRBD1. V shed 6 bases, J shed 9 bases, and the junction held 14 bases outside the gene matches. The CDR3 consists of 15 residues. CDR1 is SGHDN and CDR2 is FVKESK in the germline V gene. CDR3 DNA sequence: TGTGCCAGCAGTTCCGGACAGGATGCGAAAGGGCCCCAGCATTTT. Its translation is CASSSGQDAKGPQHF.

V and J are TRBV3-1 (or the pseudogene TRBV3-2) and TRBJ2-7; tentatively, D is TRBD2 (5 bases). The CDR3 consists of 16 residues. V gave up 2 bases and J gave up 1 base, with 15 bases separating them. The germline V gene encodes CDR1 LGHDT and CDR2 YNNKEL (reference sequence). Here the CDR3 reads CASSQYTGKASYEQYF. The CDR3 DNA follows: TGTGCCAGCAGCCAATACACCGGGAAGGCGTCCTACGAGCAGTACTTC.

V and J are TRBV4-3 and TRBJ2-1, with D perhaps TRBD2 (6 bases). V lost 6 bases, J lost 0 bases, and 18 bases lay in between. Germline V gene lookup returns CDR1 LGHNA and CDR2 YSLEER. The CDR3 covers 17 residues. The CDR3 DNA reads as TGCGCCAGCAGTCCCCATACGGCGGGGACCTCCTACAATGAGCAGTTCTTC. Amino acid sequence: CASSPHTAGTSYNEQFF.

As regards this clone: This CDR3 is also generated by other DNA sequences in the sample. The genes are TRBV5-4 and TRBJ2-7; no clear D. The V end was cut by 0 bases, the J end by 3 bases, with 7 bases between. This CDR3 comprises 13 residues. The germline gives CDR1 SGHNT, CDR2 YYREEE (reference sequence). The chain's CDR3 is CASSLGSSYEQYF. The CDR3 DNA reads TGTGCCAGCAGCTTGGGGAGCAGCTACGAGCAGTACTTC.

The chain couples TRBV5-1 to TRBJ2-5; TRBD1 matches at 7 bases. The CDR3 runs 15 residues. Germline lookup yields CDR1 SGHRS and CDR2 YFSETQ. V lost 0 bases and J lost 2; bases outside the gene matches: 4. Written as DNA, the CDR3 is TGCGCCAGCAGCTTGGTACCAGGGGGACAAGAGACCCAGTACTTC. This codes for CASSLVPGGQETQYF.

The chain links TRBV10-2 to TRBJ1-5; the match to TRBD1 covers 8 bases. J gave up 7 bases and V 6 bases, and 5 bases lay outside the gene matches. Per the germline V gene, CDR1 is WSHSY and CDR2 is SAAADI. The CDR3 length is 13 residues. The CDR3 nucleotides read TGCGCCAGCAGAGGACAGGGATGGCAGCCCCAGCATTTT. Amino acid sequence: CASRGQGWQPQHF.

This chain links TRBV5-5 with TRBJ2-1, with 10 bases lining up with TRBD2. The length of the CDR3 is 15 residues. Germline V gene sequence: CDR1 SGHKS, CDR2 YYEKEE (reference sequence). V lost 4 bases and J lost 4; bases outside the gene matches: 5. The CDR3 nucleotides are TGTGCCAGCAGCCTCAGCGGGGGGGTTTACAATGAGCAGTTCTTC. Translated: CASSLSGGVYNEQFF.

The chain uses TRBV12-3 or TRBV12-4 and TRBJ1-1, with D possibly matching TRBD1 (5 bases). The CDR3 totals 11 residues. V was trimmed by 5 bases and J by 8 bases, leaving 9 bases between them. The CDR3 DNA sequence: TGTGCCAGCAGTCCATACAGGGAAGCTTTCTTT. Encoded protein: CASSPYREAFF.

The V call is TRBV4-1, the J call TRBJ1-3; TRBD1 might be the D (5 bases). The CDR3 is 17 residues long. Germline values: CDR1 MGHRA, CDR2 YSYEKL. Trimming removed 0 bases at V and 3 bases at J, with 15 bases between. This CDR3 reads CASSQDPRGYFGNTIYF. CDR3 bases: TGCGCCAGCAGCCAAGATCCAAGGGGATACTTTGGAAACACCATATATTTT.

V and J are TRBV18 and TRBJ2-1, with D perhaps TRBD1 (5 bases). The V end was cut by 3 bases, the J end by 0 bases, with 15 bases between. The CDR3 is made up of 17 amino acids. From germline, CDR1 is KGHSH and CDR2 LQKENI. CDR3 amino acids: CASSPRPPDSSYNEQFF. CDR3 coding DNA: TGTGCCAGCTCACCTCGACCTCCCGACAGCTCCTACAATGAGCAGTTCTTC.

The chain joins TRBV27 to TRBJ2-2, with 9 bases lining up with TRBD1. V lost 8 bases, J lost 3 bases, and 4 bases stayed unmatched. This CDR3 region has 14 residues. Germline CDR1 MNHEY, CDR2 SMNVEV (reference sequence). The CDR3 nucleotides read TGTGCCAGCGGCCGGGACAGGGACACCGGGGAGCTGTTTTTT. This translates into CASGRDRDTGELFF.

V and J are TRBV18 and TRBJ2-5; a possible D gene is TRBD2 (6 bases). Trimming stripped 3 bases from V and 5 bases from J, with 16 bases between. The CDR3 has 15 amino acids. Germline assignment: CDR1 KGHSH and CDR2 LQKENI. The CDR3 DNA reads TGTGCCAGCTCACCCTCTAGCGCCACATTTGAGACCCAGTACTTC. It codes for CASSPSSATFETQYF.

The J gene is TRBJ2-2, the V gene TRBV18; D is unresolved. This CDR3 is built from 14 residues. V lost 3 bases, J lost 2 bases, and 7 bases lay in between. Germline loops: CDR1 KGHSH, CDR2 LQKENI. This chain's CDR3 is CASSPLENTGELFF. In nucleotides, the CDR3 is TGTGCCAGCTCACCCCTAGAAAACACCGGGGAGCTGTTTTTT.

The chain links TRBV9 to TRBJ2-3; 8 bases are a match to TRBD2. V shed 0 bases, J shed 4 bases, and the junction held 7 bases outside the gene matches. In germline, CDR1 is SGDLS, CDR2 YYNGEE. The CDR3 has 16 residues. DNA for the CDR3: TGTGCCAGCAGCGTAGCGGGGGGGGCCAAGGCAGATACGCAGTATTTT. Residues: CASSVAGGAKADTQYF. Variable domain in full (rest from reference TRBV9 and TRBJ2-3): DSGVTQTPKHLITATGQRVTLRCSPRSGDLSVYWYQQSLDQGLQFLIQYYNGEERAKGNILERFSAQQFPDLHSELNLSSLELGDSALYFCASSVAGGAKADTQYFGPGTRLTVL.

The gene calls are TRBV19 and TRBJ2-1; 10 positions agree with TRBD1. Germline V gene data show CDR1 as LNHDA and CDR2 as SQIVND (reference sequence). This CDR3 comprises 15 residues. V trimming: 3 bases; J trimming: 6 bases; junction bases outside the gene matches: 5. The chain's CDR3 is CASSMGQGRFNEQFF. CDR3 sequence (DNA): TGTGCCAGTAGTATGGGACAGGGGCGGTTCAATGAGCAGTTCTTC.

The V and J genes are TRBV29-1 and TRBJ2-7; 11 bases map to TRBD1. CDR3 length equals 14 residues. In germline, CDR1 is SQVTM, CDR2 ANQGSEA. The J segment lost 5 bases and the V segment lost 6 bases, leaving 9 bases of the junction unmatched. The CDR3 nucleotides read TGCAGCGTCGCCGGGGACAGGGGGACCCACGAGCAGTACTTC. Protein: CSVAGDRGTHEQYF.

The V gene is TRBV29-1, the J gene TRBJ1-1; D not certain. This CDR3 is built from 11 residues. Germline-derived CDR1 and CDR2 are SQVTM and ANQGSEA. The V end lost 7 bases, the J end lost 1 base, and 7 bases lay between the germline ends. DNA for the CDR3: TGCAGCGGGGAGGGGAACACTGAAGCTTTCTTT. Protein: CSGEGNTEAFF.